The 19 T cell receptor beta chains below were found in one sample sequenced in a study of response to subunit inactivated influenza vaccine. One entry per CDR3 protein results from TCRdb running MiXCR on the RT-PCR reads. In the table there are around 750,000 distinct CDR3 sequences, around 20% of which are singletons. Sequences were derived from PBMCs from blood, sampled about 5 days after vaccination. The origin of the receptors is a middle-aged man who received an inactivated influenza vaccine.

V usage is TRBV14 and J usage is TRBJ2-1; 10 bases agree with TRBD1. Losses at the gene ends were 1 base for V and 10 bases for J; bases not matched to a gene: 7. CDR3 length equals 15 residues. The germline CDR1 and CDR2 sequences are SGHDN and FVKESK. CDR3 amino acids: CASSQVTGGMREQFF. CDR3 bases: TGTGCCAGCAGCCAAGTGACAGGGGGCATGAGGGAGCAGTTCTTC.

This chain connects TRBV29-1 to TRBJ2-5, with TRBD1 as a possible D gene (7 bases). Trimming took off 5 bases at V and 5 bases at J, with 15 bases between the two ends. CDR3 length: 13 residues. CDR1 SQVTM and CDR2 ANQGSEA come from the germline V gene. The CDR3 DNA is TGCAGCGTTATCAGGGGGGCGCGGGAGACCCAGTACTTC. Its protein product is CSVIRGARETQYF. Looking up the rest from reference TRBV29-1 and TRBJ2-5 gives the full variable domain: SAVISQKPSRDICQRGTSLTIQCQVDSQVTMMFWYRQQPGQSLTLIATANQGSEATYESGFVIDKFPISRPNLTFSTLTVSNMSPEDSSIYLCSVIRGARETQYFGPGTRLLVL.

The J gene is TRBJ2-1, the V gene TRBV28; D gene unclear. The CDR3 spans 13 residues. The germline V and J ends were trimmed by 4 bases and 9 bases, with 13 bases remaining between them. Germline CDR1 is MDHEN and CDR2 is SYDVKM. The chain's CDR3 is CASSSPTPGEQFF. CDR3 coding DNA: TGTGCCAGCAGTTCCCCGACTCCCGGTGAGCAGTTCTTC.

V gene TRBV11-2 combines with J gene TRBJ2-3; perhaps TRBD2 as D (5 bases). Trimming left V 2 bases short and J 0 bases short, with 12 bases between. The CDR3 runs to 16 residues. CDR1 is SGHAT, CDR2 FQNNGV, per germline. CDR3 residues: CASSLQLRGSTDTQYF. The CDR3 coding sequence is TGTGCCAGCAGCTTACAGCTCCGAGGGAGCACAGATACGCAGTATTTT.

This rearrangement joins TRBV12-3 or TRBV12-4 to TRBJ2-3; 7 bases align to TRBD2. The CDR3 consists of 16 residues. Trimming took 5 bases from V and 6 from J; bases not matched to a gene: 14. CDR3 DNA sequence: TGTGCCAGCAGTCCCAGACTAGCCGGGAGGCAGGATACGCAGTATTTT. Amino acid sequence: CASSPRLAGRQDTQYF.

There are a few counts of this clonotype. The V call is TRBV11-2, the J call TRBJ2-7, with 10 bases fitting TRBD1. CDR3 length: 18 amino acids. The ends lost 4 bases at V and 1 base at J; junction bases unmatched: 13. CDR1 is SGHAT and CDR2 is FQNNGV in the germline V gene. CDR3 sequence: CASSWNAAGTGVSYEQYF. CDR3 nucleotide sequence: TGTGCCAGCAGCTGGAATGCAGCCGGGACAGGGGTTTCCTACGAGCAGTACTTC.

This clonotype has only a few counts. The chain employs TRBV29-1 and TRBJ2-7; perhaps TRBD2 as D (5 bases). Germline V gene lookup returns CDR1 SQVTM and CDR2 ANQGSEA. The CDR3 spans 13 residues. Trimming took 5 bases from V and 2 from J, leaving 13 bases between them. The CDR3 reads CSVTGKRTYEQYF. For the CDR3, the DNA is TGCAGCGTTACGGGAAAGCGGACCTACGAGCAGTACTTC.

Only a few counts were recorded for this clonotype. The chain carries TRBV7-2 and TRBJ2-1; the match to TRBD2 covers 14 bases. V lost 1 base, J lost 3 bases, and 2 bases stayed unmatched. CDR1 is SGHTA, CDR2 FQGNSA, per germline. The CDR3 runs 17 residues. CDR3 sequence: CASSLVGLAGVYNEQFF. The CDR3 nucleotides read TGTGCCAGCAGCTTAGTGGGACTAGCGGGAGTCTACAATGAGCAGTTCTTC. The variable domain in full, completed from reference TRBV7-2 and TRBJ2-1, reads GAGVSQSPSNKVTEKGKDVELRCDPISGHTALYWYRQSLGQGLEFLIYFQGNSAPDKSGLPSDRFSAERTGGSVSTLTIQRTQQEDSAVYLCASSLVGLAGVYNEQFFGPGTRLTVL.

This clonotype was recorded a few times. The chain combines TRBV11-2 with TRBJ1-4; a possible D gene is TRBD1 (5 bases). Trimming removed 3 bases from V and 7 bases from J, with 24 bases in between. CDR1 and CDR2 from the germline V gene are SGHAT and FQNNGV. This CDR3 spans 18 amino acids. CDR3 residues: CASSLRGQDLRRGEKLFF. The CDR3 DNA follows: TGTGCCAGCAGCTTGAGGGGCCAAGACCTACGGAGGGGTGAAAAACTGTTTTTT.

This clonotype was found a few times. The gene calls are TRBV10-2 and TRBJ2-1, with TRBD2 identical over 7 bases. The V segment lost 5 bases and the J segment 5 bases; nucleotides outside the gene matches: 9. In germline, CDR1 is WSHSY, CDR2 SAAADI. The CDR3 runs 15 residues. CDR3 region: CASSRSLAVNNEQFF. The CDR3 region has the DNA TGCGCCAGCAGTCGGAGTCTAGCGGTTAACAATGAGCAGTTCTTC.

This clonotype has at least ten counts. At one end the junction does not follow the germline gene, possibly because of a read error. The CDR3 region is CASSIAGGSYNEQFF. CDR3 DNA sequence: TGTGCCAGCAGTATAGCGGGGGGGAGCTACAATGAGCAGTTCTTC. The V and J genes are TRBV12-3 or TRBV12-4 and TRBJ2-1, with 11 bases matching TRBD2. The length of the CDR3 is 15 residues.

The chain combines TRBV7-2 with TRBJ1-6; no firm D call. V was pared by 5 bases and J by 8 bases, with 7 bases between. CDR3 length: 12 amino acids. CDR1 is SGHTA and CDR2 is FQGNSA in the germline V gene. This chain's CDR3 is CASSASYSPLHF. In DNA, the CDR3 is TGTGCCAGCAGCGCGAGTTATTCACCCCTCCACTTT. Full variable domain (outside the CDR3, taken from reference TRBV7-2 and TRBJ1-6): GAGVSQSPSNKVTEKGKDVELRCDPISGHTALYWYRQSLGQGLEFLIYFQGNSAPDKSGLPSDRFSAERTGGSVSTLTIQRTQQEDSAVYLCASSASYSPLHFGNGTRLTVT.

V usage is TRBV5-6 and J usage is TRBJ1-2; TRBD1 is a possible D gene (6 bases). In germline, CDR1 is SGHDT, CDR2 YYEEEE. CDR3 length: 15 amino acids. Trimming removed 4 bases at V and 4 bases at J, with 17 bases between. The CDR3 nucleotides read TGTGCCAGCAGCCCGCGGACGGGGGCAGTCTATGGCTACACCTTC. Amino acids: CASSPRTGAVYGYTF.

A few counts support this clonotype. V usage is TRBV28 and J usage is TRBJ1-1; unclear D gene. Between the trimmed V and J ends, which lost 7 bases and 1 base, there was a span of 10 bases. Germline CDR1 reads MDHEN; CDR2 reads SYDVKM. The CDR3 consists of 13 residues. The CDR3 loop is CASTPPQNTEAFF. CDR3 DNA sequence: TGTGCCAGCACCCCGCCACAGAACACTGAAGCTTTCTTT.

The CDR3 region has the DNA TGTGCCAGCAGAACAGGGGGGGAAATCTACAATGAGCAGTTCTTC. It encodes CASRTGGEIYNEQFF. The V and J genes are TRBV28 and TRBJ2-1; maybe TRBD1 (8 bases). The V gene lost 6 bases and the J gene lost 3 bases, with 15 bases spanning the gap. Germline CDR1 is MDHEN and CDR2 is SYDVKM. This CDR3 spans 15 amino acids.

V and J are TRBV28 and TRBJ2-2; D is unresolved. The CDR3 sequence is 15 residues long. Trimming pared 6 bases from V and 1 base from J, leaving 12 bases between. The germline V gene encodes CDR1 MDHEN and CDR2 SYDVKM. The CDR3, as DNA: TGTGCCAGCAGACTGGCTCAGATGAACACCGGGGAGCTGTTTTTT. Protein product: CASRLAQMNTGELFF.

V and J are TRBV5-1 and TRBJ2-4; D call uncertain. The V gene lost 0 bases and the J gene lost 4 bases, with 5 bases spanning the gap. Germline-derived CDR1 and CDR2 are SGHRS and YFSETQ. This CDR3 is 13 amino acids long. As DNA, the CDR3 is TGCGCCAGCAGCTTGGCCCAGAAAAACATTCAGTACTTC. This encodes CASSLAQKNIQYF.

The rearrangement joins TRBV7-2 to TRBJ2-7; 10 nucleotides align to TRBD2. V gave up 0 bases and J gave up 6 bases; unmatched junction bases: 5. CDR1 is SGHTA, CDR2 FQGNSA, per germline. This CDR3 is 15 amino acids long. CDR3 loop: CASSLAGSGGTEQYF. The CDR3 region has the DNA TGTGCCAGCAGCTTAGCGGGTAGCGGGGGGACCGAGCAGTACTTC.

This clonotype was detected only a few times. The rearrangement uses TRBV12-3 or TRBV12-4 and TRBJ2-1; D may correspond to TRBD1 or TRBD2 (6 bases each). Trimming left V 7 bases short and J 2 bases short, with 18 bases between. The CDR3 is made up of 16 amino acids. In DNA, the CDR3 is TGTGCCAGCATCCTTCTAGGGGGAGGTACCTACAATGAGCAGTTCTTC. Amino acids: CASILLGGGTYNEQFF.